The 19 T cell receptor beta chains listed next were all sequenced from one sample in a study of T cell repertoires in cytomegalovirus infection. TCRdb re-analysed the reads in MiXCR, keeping a single row per CDR3 protein. The repertoire includes nearly 450,000 distinct CDR3 sequences, about 33% of them detected once, and around 13% sits in the top ten. Sequenced sample: PBMCs. Receptors originate from a human donor in good health (CMV status not recorded). Some clones in this sample may be carry-over from other donors' samples.

Worth noting for this clonotype: A much larger clone is a single base away; this may be a read error. The genes are TRBV7-8 and TRBJ2-7; a weak D match, TRBD2 (5 bases). The length of the CDR3 is 15 residues. V lost 4 bases and J 0 bases, leaving 13 bases between the germline ends. Germline-derived CDR1 and CDR2 are SGHVS and FQNEAQ. CDR3 loop: CASSWARGISYEQYF. The DNA for the CDR3 is TGTGCCAGCAGCTGGGCGAGAGGGATCTCCTACGAGCAGTACTTC.

V gene TRBV11-2 combines with J gene TRBJ1-6, with unresolved D. Looked up from germline, CDR1 is SGHAT and CDR2 is FQNNGV. This CDR3 spans 16 amino acids. V was clipped by 0 bases and J by 1 base, with 7 bases between them. CDR3 amino acids: CASSLEVDSYNSPLHF. The CDR3 region has the DNA TGTGCCAGCAGCTTAGAGGTTGATTCCTATAATTCACCCCTCCACTTT.

This sequence joins TRBV2 and TRBJ2-7; a weak D match, TRBD1 (6 bases). CDR3 length equals 16 residues. Germline CDR1 is SNHLY and CDR2 is FYNNEI. Trimming took 4 bases from V and 2 from J, leaving 18 bases between them. The CDR3 nucleotides read TGTGCCAGCAGTGGGGGCTTACCAGGGGCGCCCTACGAGCAGTACTTC. It codes for CASSGGLPGAPYEQYF.

This clonotype was detected only a few times. The V gene is TRBV19, the J gene TRBJ2-1, with 9 bases identical to TRBD1. Germline trimming cut 8 bases from V and 7 bases from J; bases unmatched to any gene: 15. Germline CDR1 LNHDA, CDR2 SQIVND (reference sequence). This CDR3 has 16 residues. The CDR3 sequence is CASSVEEDRGWNEQFF. In DNA, the CDR3 is TGTGCCAGTTCTGTTGAGGAGGACAGGGGATGGAATGAGCAGTTCTTC.

This clonotype was detected only a few times. This chain connects TRBV19 to TRBJ1-2; 10 bases match TRBD1. The CDR3 is 15 residues long. Germline V gene lookup returns CDR1 LNHDA and CDR2 SQIVND (reference sequence). Unmatched junction bases numbered 3, after V lost 3 bases and J lost 2 bases. The CDR3 here is CASSILDRGNYGYTF. CDR3 nucleotides: TGTGCCAGTAGTATTCTGGACAGGGGGAACTATGGCTACACCTTC.

This clonotype was counted many times. The chain has TRBV7-8 and TRBJ2-1; 9 positions agree with TRBD2. Germline loops: CDR1 SGHVS, CDR2 FQNEAQ. This CDR3 has 17 residues. V lost 4 bases, J lost 0 bases, and 7 bases stayed unmatched. The CDR3 coding sequence is TGTGCCAGCAGCTCCCGCGGGGGGGCCGGCTCCTACAATGAGCAGTTCTTC. It codes for CASSSRGGAGSYNEQFF.

This clonotype has ten or more counts. The chain employs TRBV7-9 and TRBJ2-7; perhaps TRBD1 as D (6 bases). Germline V gives CDR1 SEHNR, CDR2 FQNEAQ (reference sequence). The CDR3 consists of 14 residues. The V end was cut by 3 bases, the J end by 3 bases, with 12 bases between. CDR3 protein: CASSFGTRFYEQYF. The DNA of the CDR3 is TGTGCCAGCAGCTTCGGGACACGATTCTACGAGCAGTACTTC.

The V and J genes are TRBV4-1 and TRBJ2-1; D not certain. The length of the CDR3 is 14 residues. CDR1 and CDR2 (germline): MGHRA, YSYEKL. V lost 0 bases and J lost 3, with 6 bases in between. The CDR3, as DNA: TGCGCCAGCAGCCAAGATTGGGACTACAATGAGCAGTTCTTC. Translating it yields CASSQDWDYNEQFF.

This clonotype was found a few times. The rearrangement links TRBV5-5 to TRBJ2-7; D is ambiguous. V was trimmed by 1 base and J by 3 bases, leaving 5 bases between them. This CDR3 spans 12 amino acids. Looked up from germline, CDR1 is SGHKS and CDR2 is YYEKEE (reference sequence). The CDR3, as DNA: TGTGCCAGCAGCTTGCTGGACTACGAGCAGTACTTC. It yields the protein CASSLLDYEQYF. Based on the CDR3 plus reference TRBV5-5 and TRBJ2-7, the full variable domain is DAGVTQSPTHLIKTRGQQVTLRCSPISGHKSVSWYQQVLGQGPQFIFQYYEKEERGRGNFPDRFSARQFPNYSSELNVNALLLGDSALYLCASSLLDYEQYFGPGTRLTVT.

This clonotype appeared many times. The chain joins TRBV7-2 to TRBJ1-3; the D gene is possibly TRBD1 (5 bases). This CDR3 comprises 15 residues. V lost 8 bases, J lost 2 bases, and 16 bases lay in between. The V gene's germline CDR1 is SGHTA and CDR2 FQGNSA. CDR3 residues: CASSNRPRAGNTIYF. In DNA form, the CDR3 reads TGTGCCAGCTCAAACAGGCCCCGCGCTGGAAACACCATATATTTT.

Only a few counts were recorded for this clonotype. V is TRBV15 and J is TRBJ2-7, with 9 bases matching TRBD1. The CDR3 contains 14 residues. V lost 5 bases to trimming and J lost 2 bases; unmatched junction nucleotides: 4. Germline CDR1 and CDR2: LNHNV and YYDKDF (reference sequence). CDR3 nucleotides: TGTGCCACCAGCGCGACAGGGGGTCCCTACGAGCAGTACTTC. It yields the protein CATSATGGPYEQYF.

In the case of this clonotype: At one end, the junction sequence differs from germline, possibly due to a read error. The rearrangement links TRBV12-3 or TRBV12-4 to TRBJ1-1, with TRBD1 as a possible D gene (5 bases). The CDR3 runs 14 residues. Here the CDR3 DNA reads TGTTCCAGCAGTTTTGGGGGGGTGGACACTGAAGCTTTCTTT. Its translation is CSSSFGGVDTEAFF.

As to this clonotype: A much larger clone differs from this one at a single base, so this may be a read error. The CDR3 does not end in the conserved phenylalanine or tryptophan, so this is likely a read error. The V gene is TRBV5-5, the J gene TRBJ1-1; D is possibly TRBD1 (5 bases). The CDR3 is made up of 17 amino acids. V lost 4 bases and J 0 bases, leaving 19 bases between the germline ends. Germline-derived CDR1 and CDR2 are SGHKS and YYEKEE (reference sequence). The CDR3 spells CASSPRKGSDMNTEAFC. CDR3 bases: TGTGCCAGCAGCCCCCGGAAGGGTTCGGACATGAACACTGAAGCTTTCTGT.

This clonotype appeared a few times. The chain recombines TRBV6-1 with TRBJ1-2; TRBD1 matches at 7 bases. This CDR3 has 13 amino acids. The V and J ends lost 5 bases and 4 bases, in that order; junction bases with no gene match: 4. Germline V CDR1 and CDR2: MNHNS, SASEGT. CDR3 sequence (DNA): TGTGCCAGCAGTCGGGACAGAATCTATGGCTACACCTTC. Residues: CASSRDRIYGYTF.

This sequence joins TRBV7-2 and TRBJ1-3; D remains ambiguous. Per the germline V gene, CDR1 is SGHTA and CDR2 is FQGNSA. This CDR3 region has 15 residues. Trimming took off 5 bases at V and 5 bases at J, with 16 bases between the two ends. DNA for the CDR3: TGTGCCAGCAGCCAGGACGGGAGGACTCGAAACACCATATATTTT. Residues: CASSQDGRTRNTIYF.

This clonotype was picked up many times. This chain links TRBV7-2 with TRBJ1-1; D remains ambiguous. Germline loops: CDR1 SGHTA, CDR2 FQGNSA. V gave up 4 bases and J gave up 3 bases, with 6 bases separating them. The CDR3 is 12 residues long. This CDR3 is CASSYDHTEAFF. The CDR3 nucleotides read TGTGCCAGCAGCTACGACCACACTGAAGCTTTCTTT.

This clonotype was detected only once. The chain couples TRBV29-1 to TRBJ1-2; D uncertain. Trimming stripped 4 bases from V and 4 bases from J, with 13 bases between. Looked up from germline, CDR1 is SQVTM and CDR2 is ANQGSEA. The CDR3 sequence is 13 residues long. The CDR3: CSVGEQSFYGYTF. CDR3 nucleotides: TGCAGCGTTGGGGAACAAAGTTTCTATGGCTACACCTTC.

This clonotype was seen a few times. The V and J genes are TRBV7-9 and TRBJ1-2; D not certain. Germline values: CDR1 SEHNR, CDR2 FQNEAQ (reference sequence). The CDR3 consists of 14 residues. V was clipped by 4 bases and J by 12 bases, with 21 bases between them. CDR3 amino acids: CASSSLTDHQGHTF. The CDR3 nucleotides read TGTGCCAGCAGCTCGCTGACTGACCACCAAGGCCACACCTTC.

This clonotype was picked up a small number of times. V gene TRBV12-3 or TRBV12-4 combines with J gene TRBJ2-5; the D is unclear. Trimming pared 3 bases from V and 5 bases from J, leaving 13 bases between. CDR3 length equals 14 residues. This CDR3 reads CASSLADVLETQYF. In nucleotides, the CDR3 is TGTGCCAGCAGTTTGGCAGACGTTCTTGAGACCCAGTACTTC.